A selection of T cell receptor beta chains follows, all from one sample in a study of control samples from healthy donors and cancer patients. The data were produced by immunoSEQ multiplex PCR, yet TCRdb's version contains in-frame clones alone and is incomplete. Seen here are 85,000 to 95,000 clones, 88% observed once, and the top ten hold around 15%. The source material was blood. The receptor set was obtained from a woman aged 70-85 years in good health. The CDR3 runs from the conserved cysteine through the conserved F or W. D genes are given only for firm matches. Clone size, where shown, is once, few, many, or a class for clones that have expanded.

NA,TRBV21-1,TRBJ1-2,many,CASSKESGGTASRGYTF,TGTGCCAGCAGCAAAGAGTCAGGGGGAACCGCCAGTCGGGGCTACACCTTC
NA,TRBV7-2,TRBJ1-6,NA,CASTRVGRSNPNSPLHF,TGTGCCAGCACTCGGGTGGGACGGAGCAACCCTAATTCACCCCTCCACTTT
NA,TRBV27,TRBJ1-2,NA,CASSLSPSSVYGYTF,TGTGCCAGCAGTTTATCCCCGAGTTCCGTCTATGGCTACACCTTC
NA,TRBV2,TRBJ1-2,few,CASSGTGGGYGYTF,TGTGCCAGCAGTGGGACGGGGGGTGGCTATGGCTACACCTTC
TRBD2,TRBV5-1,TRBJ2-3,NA,CASSLGAGGYTDTQYF,TGCGCCAGCAGCTTGGGAGCGGGAGGGTACACAGATACGCAGTATTTT
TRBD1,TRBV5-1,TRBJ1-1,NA,CASSLSGGDGTEAFF,TGCGCCAGCAGCTTGTCAGGGGGCGACGGCACTGAAGCTTTCTTT
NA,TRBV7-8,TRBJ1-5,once,CASSLSSHQGQPQHF,TGTGCCAGCAGCTTATCTTCCCATCAGGGTCAGCCCCAGCATTTT
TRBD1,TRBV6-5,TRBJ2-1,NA,CASTNPTGNEQFF,TGTGCCAGCACTAACCCGACAGGGAATGAGCAGTTCTTC
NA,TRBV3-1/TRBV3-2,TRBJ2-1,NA,CASSHGQSYNEQFF,TGTGCCAGCAGCCACGGACAGTCCTACAATGAGCAGTTCTTC
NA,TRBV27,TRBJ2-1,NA,CASSLDQRSNEQFF,TGTGCCAGCAGTTTGGACCAGAGGAGCAATGAGCAGTTCTTC
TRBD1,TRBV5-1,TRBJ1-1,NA,CASSFGQGMNTEAFF,TGCGCCAGCAGCTTCGGACAGGGAATGAACACTGAAGCTTTCTTT
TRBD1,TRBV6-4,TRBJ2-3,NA,CASSQGAIPDTQYF,TGTGCCAGCAGCCAGGGGGCGATTCCAGATACGCAGTATTTT
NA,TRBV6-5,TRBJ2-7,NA,CASGSGGGYEQYF,TGTGCCAGCGGGAGTGGGGGCGGCTACGAGCAGTACTTC
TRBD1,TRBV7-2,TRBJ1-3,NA,CASSLRWQDRGDTIYF,TGTGCCAGCAGCTTAAGGTGGCAGGACAGGGGAGACACCATATATTTT
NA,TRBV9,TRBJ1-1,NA,CASSVIEGTEAFF,TGTGCCAGCAGCGTAATAGAGGGCACCGAAGCTTTCTTT
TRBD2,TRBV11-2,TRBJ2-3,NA,CASSGRGWSTDTQYF,TGTGCCAGCTCAGGGCGGGGGTGGAGCACAGATACGCAGTATTTT
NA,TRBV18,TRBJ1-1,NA,CASSPNQGWDTEAFF,TGTGCCAGCTCACCAAATCAGGGTTGGGACACTGAAGCTTTCTTT
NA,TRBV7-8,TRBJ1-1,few,CASSALGREAEAFF,TGTGCCAGCAGCGCGCTTGGTCGGGAAGCTGAAGCTTTCTTT
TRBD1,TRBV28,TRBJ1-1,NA,CASSLPIQGARDTEAFF,TGTGCCAGCAGTTTGCCCATACAGGGGGCGCGGGACACTGAAGCTTTCTTT
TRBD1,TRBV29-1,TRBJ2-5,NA,CSVAGQGALETQYF,TGCAGCGTGGCCGGACAGGGGGCATTGGAGACCCAGTACTTC
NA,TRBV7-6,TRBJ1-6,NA,CASSSPNSPLHF,TGTGCCAGCAGCTCCCCAAATTCACCCCTCCACTTT
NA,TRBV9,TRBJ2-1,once,CASSQSSDYNEQFF,TGTGCCAGCAGCCAATCTAGCGACTACAATGAGCAGTTCTTC
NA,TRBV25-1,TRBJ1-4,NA,CASSESGSANEKLFF,TGTGCCAGCAGTGAGTCCGGGAGTGCTAATGAAAAACTGTTTTTT
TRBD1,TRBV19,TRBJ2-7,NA,CASSRPGQASYEQYF,TGTGCCAGTAGTAGACCGGGACAGGCCTCCTACGAGCAGTACTTC
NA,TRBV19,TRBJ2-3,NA,CASSMRGELTIGPSTDTQYF,TGTGCCAGTAGTATGCGAGGGGAGCTAACTATTGGACCTAGCACAGATACGCAGTATTTT
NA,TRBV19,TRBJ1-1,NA,CASSIGIAEAFF,TGTGCCAGTAGTATCGGAATAGCTGAAGCTTTCTTT
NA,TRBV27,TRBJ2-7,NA,CASSHDSPRYEQYF,TGTGCCAGCAGCCATGACAGCCCACGCTACGAGCAGTACTTC
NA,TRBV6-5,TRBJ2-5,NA,CASINGLKQETQYF,TGTGCCAGCATCAACGGACTAAAACAAGAGACCCAGTACTTC
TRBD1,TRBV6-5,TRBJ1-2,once,CASSFSDRANGYTF,TGTGCCAGCAGTTTCTCCGACAGGGCCAATGGCTACACCTTC
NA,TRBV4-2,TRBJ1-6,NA,CASSQGAGYGSGSHSSYNSPLHF,TGTGCCAGCAGCCAAGGAGCAGGTTATGGCAGCGGGAGCCATAGTTCCTATAATTCACCCCTCCACTTT
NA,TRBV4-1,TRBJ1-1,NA,CASSQREGMAEAFF,TGCGCCAGCAGCCAACGAGAGGGGATGGCTGAAGCTTTCTTT
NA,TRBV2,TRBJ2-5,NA,CASSAAEETQYF,TGTGCCAGCAGCGCCGCAGAGGAGACCCAGTACTTC
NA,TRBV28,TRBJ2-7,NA,CASRRTGGTYEQYF,TGTGCCAGCAGAAGGACGGGGGGCACCTACGAGCAGTACTTC
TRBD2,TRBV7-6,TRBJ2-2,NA,CASSLASREAWNTGELFF,TGTGCCAGCAGCTTAGCAAGTCGGGAGGCCTGGAACACCGGGGAGCTGTTTTTT
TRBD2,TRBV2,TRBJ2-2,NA,CASSAPTSGRAGYTGELFF,TGTGCCAGCAGTGCCCCGACTAGCGGGAGGGCCGGATACACCGGGGAGCTGTTTTTT
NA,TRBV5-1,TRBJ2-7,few,CASSPRRYEQYF,TGCGCCAGCAGCCCCAGACGGTACGAGCAGTACTTC